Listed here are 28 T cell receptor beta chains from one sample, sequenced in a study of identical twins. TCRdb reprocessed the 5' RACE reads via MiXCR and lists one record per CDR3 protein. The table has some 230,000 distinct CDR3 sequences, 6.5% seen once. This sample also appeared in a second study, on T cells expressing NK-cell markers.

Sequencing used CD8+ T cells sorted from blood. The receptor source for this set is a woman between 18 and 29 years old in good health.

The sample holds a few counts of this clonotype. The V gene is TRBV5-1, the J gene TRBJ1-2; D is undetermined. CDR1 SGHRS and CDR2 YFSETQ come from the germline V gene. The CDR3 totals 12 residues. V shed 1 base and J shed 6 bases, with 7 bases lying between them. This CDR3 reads CASSLSRDGYTF. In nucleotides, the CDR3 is TGCGCCAGCAGCTTGAGCCGGGATGGCTACACCTTC.

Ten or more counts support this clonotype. The CDR3 DNA reads as TGCAGCGTTAGCCCTGGCACAAACACTGAAGCTTTCTTT. Translated, it gives CSVSPGTNTEAFF. J is TRBJ1-1 and V is TRBV29-1; D ambiguous. V lost 5 bases, J lost 2 bases, and 12 bases lay in between. In germline, CDR1 is SQVTM, CDR2 ANQGSEA. The length of the CDR3 is 13 residues.

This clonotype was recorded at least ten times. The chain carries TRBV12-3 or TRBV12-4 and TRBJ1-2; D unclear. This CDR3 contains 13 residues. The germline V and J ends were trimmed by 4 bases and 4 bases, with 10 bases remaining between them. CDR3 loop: CASSSTAIYGYTF. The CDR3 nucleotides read TGTGCCAGCAGTTCCACGGCGATCTATGGCTACACCTTC.

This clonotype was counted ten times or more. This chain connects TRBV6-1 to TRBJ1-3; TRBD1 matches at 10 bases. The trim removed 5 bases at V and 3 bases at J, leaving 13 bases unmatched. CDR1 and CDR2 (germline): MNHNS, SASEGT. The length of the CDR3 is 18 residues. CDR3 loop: CASSPLVPTGGNGNTIYF. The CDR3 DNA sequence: TGTGCCAGCAGTCCCCTGGTTCCGACAGGGGGCAATGGAAACACCATATATTTT.

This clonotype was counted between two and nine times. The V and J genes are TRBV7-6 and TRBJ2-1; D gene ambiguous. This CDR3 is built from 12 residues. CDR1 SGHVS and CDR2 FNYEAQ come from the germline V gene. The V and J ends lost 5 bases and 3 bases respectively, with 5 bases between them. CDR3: CASSGDYNEQFF. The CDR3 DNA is TGTGCCAGCAGCGGGGACTACAATGAGCAGTTCTTC.

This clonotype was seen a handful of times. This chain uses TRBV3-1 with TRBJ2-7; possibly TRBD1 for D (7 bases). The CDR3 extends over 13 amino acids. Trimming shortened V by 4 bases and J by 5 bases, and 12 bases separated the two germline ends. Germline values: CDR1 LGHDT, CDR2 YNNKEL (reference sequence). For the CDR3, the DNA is TGTGCCAGCAGCCGGCAGGGGGAGGACGAGCAGTACTTC. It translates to CASSRQGEDEQYF.

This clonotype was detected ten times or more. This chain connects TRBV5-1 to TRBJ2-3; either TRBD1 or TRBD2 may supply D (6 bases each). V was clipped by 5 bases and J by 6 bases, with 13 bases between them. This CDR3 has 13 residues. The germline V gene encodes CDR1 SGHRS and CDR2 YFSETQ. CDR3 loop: CASSSTGADTQYF. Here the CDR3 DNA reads TGCGCCAGCAGTTCCACGGGGGCGGATACGCAGTATTTT.

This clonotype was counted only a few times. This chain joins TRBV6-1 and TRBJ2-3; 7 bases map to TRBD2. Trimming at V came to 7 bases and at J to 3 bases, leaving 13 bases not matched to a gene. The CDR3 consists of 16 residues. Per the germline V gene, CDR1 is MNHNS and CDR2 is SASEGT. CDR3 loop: CASTSAGPSPTDTQYF. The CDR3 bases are TGTGCCAGCACCTCAGCGGGGCCATCCCCGACAGATACGCAGTATTTT.

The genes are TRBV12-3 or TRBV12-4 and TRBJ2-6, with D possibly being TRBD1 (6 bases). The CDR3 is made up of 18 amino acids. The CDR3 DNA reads TGTACCTGCAGTTTTCCTCTCGTCAGGGGTTCTGGGGCCAACGTCCTGACTTTC. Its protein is CTCSFPLVRGSGANVLTF.

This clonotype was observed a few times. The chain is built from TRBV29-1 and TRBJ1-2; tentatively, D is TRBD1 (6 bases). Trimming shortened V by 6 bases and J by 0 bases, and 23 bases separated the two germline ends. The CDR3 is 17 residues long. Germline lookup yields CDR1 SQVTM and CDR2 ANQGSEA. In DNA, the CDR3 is TGCAGCGTCGACAATACCCGAGGACAGCAAGCTAACTATGGCTACACCTTC. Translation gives CSVDNTRGQQANYGYTF.

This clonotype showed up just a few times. DNA for the CDR3: TGTGCCAGTGGCTTATCGGGAGGTGCCTACAATGAGCAGTTCTTC. It codes for CASGLSGGAYNEQFF. The gene calls are TRBV19 and TRBJ2-1; 7 bases fit TRBD2. Germline CDR1 reads LNHDA; CDR2 reads SQIVND (reference sequence). The CDR3 runs to 15 residues. V lost 8 bases to trimming and J lost 2 bases; unmatched junction nucleotides: 9.

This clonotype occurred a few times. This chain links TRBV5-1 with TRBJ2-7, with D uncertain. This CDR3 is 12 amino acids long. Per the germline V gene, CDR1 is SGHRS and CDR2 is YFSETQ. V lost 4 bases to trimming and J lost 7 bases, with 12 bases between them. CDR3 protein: CASSGESPEQYF. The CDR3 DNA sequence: TGCGCCAGCAGCGGGGAAAGTCCGGAGCAGTACTTC.

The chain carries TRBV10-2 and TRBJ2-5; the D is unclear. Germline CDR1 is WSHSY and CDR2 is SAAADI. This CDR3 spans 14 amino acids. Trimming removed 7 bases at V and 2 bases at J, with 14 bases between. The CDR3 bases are TGCGCCAGCACCAGAATTGACTTTCAAGAGACCCAGTACTTC. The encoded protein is CASTRIDFQETQYF.

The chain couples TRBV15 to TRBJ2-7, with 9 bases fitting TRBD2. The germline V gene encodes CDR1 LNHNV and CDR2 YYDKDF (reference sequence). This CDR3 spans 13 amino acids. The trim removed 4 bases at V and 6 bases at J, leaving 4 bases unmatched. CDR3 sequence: CATSIPLAGEQYF. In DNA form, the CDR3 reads TGTGCCACCAGCATCCCACTAGCGGGCGAGCAGTACTTC.

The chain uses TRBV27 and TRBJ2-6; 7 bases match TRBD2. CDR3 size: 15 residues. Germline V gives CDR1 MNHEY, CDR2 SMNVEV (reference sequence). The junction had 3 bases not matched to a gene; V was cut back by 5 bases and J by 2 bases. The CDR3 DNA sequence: TGTGCCAGCAGTCCCGGGACTACTGGGGCCAACGTCCTGACTTTC. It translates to CASSPGTTGANVLTF.

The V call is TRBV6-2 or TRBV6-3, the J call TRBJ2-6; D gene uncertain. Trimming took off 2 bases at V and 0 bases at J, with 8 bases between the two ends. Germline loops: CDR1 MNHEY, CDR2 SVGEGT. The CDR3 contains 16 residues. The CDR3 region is CASSYEIGSGANVLTF. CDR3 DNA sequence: TGTGCCAGCAGTTACGAGATAGGCTCTGGGGCCAACGTCCTGACTTTC.

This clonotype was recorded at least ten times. Written as DNA, the CDR3 is TGTGCCAGCAGTTCCTCGTTACAGGCGGGGCAGCCCCAGCATTTT. This gives the protein CASSSSLQAGQPQHF. The chain couples TRBV6-5 to TRBJ1-5; D possibly corresponds to TRBD1 (5 bases). From germline, CDR1 is MNHEY and CDR2 SVGAGI. Trimming pared 4 bases from V and 7 bases from J, leaving 17 bases between. The CDR3 is 15 amino acids.

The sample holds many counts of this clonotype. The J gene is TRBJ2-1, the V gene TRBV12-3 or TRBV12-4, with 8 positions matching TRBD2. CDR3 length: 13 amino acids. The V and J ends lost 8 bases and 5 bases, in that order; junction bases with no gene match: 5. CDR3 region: CASGHSGDNEQFF. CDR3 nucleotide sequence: TGTGCCAGCGGACATAGCGGGGACAATGAGCAGTTCTTC.

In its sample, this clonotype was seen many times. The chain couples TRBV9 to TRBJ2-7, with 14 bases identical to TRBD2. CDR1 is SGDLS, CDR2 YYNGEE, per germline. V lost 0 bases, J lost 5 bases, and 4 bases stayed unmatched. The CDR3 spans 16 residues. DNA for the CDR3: TGTGCCAGCAGCGTAGCGGGACTAGCGGGAGAAGACGAGCAGTACTTC. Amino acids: CASSVAGLAGEDEQYF.

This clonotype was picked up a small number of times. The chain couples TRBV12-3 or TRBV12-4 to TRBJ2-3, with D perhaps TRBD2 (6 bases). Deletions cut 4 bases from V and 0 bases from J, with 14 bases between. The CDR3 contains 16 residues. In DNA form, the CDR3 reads TGTGCCAGCAGTTCCCCCTATGCGGGGAGCACAGATACGCAGTATTTT. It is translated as CASSSPYAGSTDTQYF.

The CDR3 coding sequence is TGTGCCAGCAGCTTAGCGCTAGTCGGTCTCCTCACCCTTAAGAGGGGTGAAGCTTTCTTT. It codes for CASSLALVGLLTLKRGEAFF. The J gene is TRBJ1-1, the V gene TRBV7-6; maybe TRBD1 (5 bases). Trimming took off 0 bases at V and 7 bases at J, with 30 bases between the two ends. CDR3 length equals 20 residues. CDR1 and CDR2 (germline): SGHVS, FNYEAQ.

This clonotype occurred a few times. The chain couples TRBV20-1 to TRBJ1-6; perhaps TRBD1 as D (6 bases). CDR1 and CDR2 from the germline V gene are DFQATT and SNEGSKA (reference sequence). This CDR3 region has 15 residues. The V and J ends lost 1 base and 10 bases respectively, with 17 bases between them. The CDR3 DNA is TGCAGTGCTAGAGGTTACAGGGAGTGGGGCTCACCCCTCCACTTT. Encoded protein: CSARGYREWGSPLHF.

Here the CDR3 DNA reads TGTGCCGGGATGGGACAGCTAAACACCATATATTTT. Protein: CAGMGQLNTIYF. The V gene is TRBV7-9, the J gene TRBJ1-3; 7 nucleotides match TRBD1. J gave up 6 bases and V 11 bases, and 7 bases lay outside the gene matches. This CDR3 has 12 amino acids. CDR1 is SEHNR and CDR2 is FQNEAQ in the germline V gene (reference sequence).

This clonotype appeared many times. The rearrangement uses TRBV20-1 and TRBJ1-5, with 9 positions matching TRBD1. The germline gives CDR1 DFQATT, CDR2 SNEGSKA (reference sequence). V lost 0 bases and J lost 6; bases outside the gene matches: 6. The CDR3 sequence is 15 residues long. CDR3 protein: CSAREDRGLGQPQHF. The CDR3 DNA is TGCAGTGCTAGAGAGGACAGGGGCTTGGGTCAGCCCCAGCATTTT.

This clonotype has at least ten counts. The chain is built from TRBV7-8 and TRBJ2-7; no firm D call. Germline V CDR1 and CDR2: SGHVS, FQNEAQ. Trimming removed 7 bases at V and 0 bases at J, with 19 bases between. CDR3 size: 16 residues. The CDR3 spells CASTLGPTAYSYEQYF. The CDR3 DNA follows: TGTGCCAGCACCTTGGGCCCGACGGCATACTCCTACGAGCAGTACTTC.

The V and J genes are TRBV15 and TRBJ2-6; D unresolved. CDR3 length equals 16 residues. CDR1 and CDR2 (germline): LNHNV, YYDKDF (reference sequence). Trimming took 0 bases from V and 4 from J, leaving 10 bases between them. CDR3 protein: CATSRDRGVGANVLTF. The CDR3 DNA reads TGTGCCACCAGCAGAGATCGTGGGGTAGGGGCCAACGTCCTGACTTTC.

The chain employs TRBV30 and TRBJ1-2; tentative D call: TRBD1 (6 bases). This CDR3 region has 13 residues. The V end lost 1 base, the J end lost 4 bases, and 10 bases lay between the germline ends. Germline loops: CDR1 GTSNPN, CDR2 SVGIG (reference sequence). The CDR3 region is CAWSGQDFYGYTF. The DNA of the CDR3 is TGTGCCTGGAGTGGACAGGATTTCTATGGCTACACCTTC.

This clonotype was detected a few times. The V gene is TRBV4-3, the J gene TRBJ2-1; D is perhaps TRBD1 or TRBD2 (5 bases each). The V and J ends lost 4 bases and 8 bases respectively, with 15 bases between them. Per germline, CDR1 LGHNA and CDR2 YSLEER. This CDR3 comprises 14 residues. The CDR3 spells CASSRGGGGYEQFF. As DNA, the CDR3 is TGCGCCAGCAGCCGAGGTGGGGGTGGCTATGAGCAGTTCTTC.